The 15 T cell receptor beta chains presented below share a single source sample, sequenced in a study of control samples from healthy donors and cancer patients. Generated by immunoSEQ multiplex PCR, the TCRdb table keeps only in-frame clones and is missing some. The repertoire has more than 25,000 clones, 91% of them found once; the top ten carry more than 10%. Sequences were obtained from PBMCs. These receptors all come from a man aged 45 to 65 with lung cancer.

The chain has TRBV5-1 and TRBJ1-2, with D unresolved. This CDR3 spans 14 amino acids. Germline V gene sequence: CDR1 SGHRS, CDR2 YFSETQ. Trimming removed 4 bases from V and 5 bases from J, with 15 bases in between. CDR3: CASSVHSPRYGYTF. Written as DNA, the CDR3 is TGCGCCAGCAGCGTTCATTCCCCGCGGTATGGCTACACCTTC.

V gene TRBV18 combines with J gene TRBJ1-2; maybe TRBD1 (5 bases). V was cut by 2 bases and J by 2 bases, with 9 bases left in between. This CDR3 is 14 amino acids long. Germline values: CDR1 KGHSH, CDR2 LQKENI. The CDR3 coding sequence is TGTGCCAGCTCACCAGGGACTGAAAACTATGGCTACACCTTC. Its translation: CASSPGTENYGYTF.

In nucleotides, the CDR3 is TGTGCCAGCAGCCAACAGCACTCTGGAAACACCATATATTTT. Translation: CASSQQHSGNTIYF. The V gene is TRBV6-5, the J gene TRBJ1-3; D remains ambiguous. The CDR3 spans 14 residues. Trimming pared 6 bases from V and 0 bases from J, leaving 9 bases between. Germline V gene lookup returns CDR1 MNHEY and CDR2 SVGAGI.

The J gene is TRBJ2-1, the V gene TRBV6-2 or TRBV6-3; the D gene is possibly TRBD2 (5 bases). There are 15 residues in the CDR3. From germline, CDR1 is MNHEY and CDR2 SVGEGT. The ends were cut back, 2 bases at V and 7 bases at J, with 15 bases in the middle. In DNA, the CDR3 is TGTGCCAGCAGTTACCCCTCTAGCAATCCGAATGAGCAGTTCTTC. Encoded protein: CASSYPSSNPNEQFF.

The CDR3 loop reads CASSPQGNSGNTIYF. The CDR3, as DNA: TGTGCCAGCTCGCCCCAGGGGAACTCTGGAAACACCATATATTTT. The genes are TRBV18 and TRBJ1-3; the D gene is possibly TRBD1 (6 bases). The CDR3 loop spans 15 amino acids. Germline V gene data show CDR1 as KGHSH and CDR2 as LQKENI. V lost 6 bases and J lost 0, with 12 bases in between.

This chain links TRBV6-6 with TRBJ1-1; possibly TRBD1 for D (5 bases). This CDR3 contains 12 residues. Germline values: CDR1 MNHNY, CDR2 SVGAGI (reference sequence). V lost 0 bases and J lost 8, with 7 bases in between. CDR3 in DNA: TGTGCCAGCAGTTACTCTAGACAGGAAGCTTTCTTT. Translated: CASSYSRQEAFF.

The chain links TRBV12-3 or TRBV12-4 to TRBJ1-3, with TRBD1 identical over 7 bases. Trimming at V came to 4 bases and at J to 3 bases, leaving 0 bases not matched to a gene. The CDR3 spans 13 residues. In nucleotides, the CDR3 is TGTGCCAGCAGTTACAGGGGTGGAAACACCATATATTTT. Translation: CASSYRGGNTIYF.

The DNA for the CDR3 is TGTGCCAGTGGGGACCTCCGTTTACCCGGGGAGCTGTTTTTT. Translation gives CASGDLRLPGELFF. The chain links TRBV19 to TRBJ2-2; D assignment may be TRBD1 or TRBD2 (5 bases each). Trimming took 8 bases from V and 6 from J, leaving 16 bases between them. Per the germline V gene, CDR1 is LNHDA and CDR2 is SQIVND (reference sequence). This CDR3 region has 14 residues. The full variable domain, with the rest looked up from reference TRBV19 and TRBJ2-2, is DGGITQSPKYLFRKEGQNVTLSCEQNLNHDAMYWYRQDPGQGLRLIYYSQIVNDFQKGDIAEGYSVSREKKESFPLTVTSAQKNPTAFYLCASGDLRLPGELFFGEGSRLTVL.

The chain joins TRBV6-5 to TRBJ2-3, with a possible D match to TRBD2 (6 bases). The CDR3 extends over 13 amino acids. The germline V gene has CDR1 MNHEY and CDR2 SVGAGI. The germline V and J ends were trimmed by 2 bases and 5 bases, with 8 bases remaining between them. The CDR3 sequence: CASSYGGQDTQYF. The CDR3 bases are TGTGCCAGCAGTTACGGAGGGCAAGATACGCAGTATTTT.

The DNA for the CDR3 is TGTGCCAGCAGCCCAATCCCGAAAGGACTCGGGGAGCTGTTTTTT. It specifies CASSPIPKGLGELFF. The chain combines TRBV7-2 with TRBJ2-2, with a possible D match to TRBD2 (5 bases). Trimming pared 5 bases from V and 7 bases from J, leaving 17 bases between. The CDR3 is 15 residues long. Germline V gene sequence: CDR1 SGHTA, CDR2 FQGNSA.

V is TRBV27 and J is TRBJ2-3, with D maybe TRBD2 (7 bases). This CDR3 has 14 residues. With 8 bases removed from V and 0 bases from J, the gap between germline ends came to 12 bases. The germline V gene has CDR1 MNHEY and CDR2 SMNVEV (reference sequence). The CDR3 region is CASSGGLSTDTQYF. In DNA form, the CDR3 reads TGTGCCAGCTCGGGGGGCCTCAGCACAGATACGCAGTATTTT.

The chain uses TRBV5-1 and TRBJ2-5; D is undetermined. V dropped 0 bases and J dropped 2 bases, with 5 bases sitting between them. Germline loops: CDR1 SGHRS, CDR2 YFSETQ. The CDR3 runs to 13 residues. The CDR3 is CASSLGEQETQYF. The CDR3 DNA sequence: TGCGCCAGCAGCTTGGGAGAGCAAGAGACCCAGTACTTC.

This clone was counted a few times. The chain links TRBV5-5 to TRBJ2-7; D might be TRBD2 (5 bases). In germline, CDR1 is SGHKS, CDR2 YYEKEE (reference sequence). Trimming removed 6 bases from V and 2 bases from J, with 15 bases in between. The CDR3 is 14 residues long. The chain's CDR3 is CASTLFGKPYEQYF. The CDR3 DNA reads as TGTGCCAGCACCCTATTCGGGAAACCCTACGAGCAGTACTTC.

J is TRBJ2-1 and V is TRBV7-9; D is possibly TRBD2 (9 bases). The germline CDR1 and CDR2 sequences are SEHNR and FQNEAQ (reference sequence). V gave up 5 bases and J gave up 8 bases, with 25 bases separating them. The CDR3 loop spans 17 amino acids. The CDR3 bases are TGTGCCAGCAGCGCTCTGCCAGGGGGCGGGGGGGCTGATGAGCAGTTCTTC. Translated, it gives CASSALPGGGGADEQFF.

The CDR3 sequence: CASSASGVIYYGYTF. CDR3 coding DNA: TGTGCCAGCAGCGCATCAGGGGTAATATACTATGGCTACACCTTC. This chain links TRBV9 with TRBJ1-2; possible D gene TRBD1, 6 bases. This CDR3 has 15 amino acids. V lost 3 bases and J lost 3, with 15 bases in between. Germline V gene lookup returns CDR1 SGDLS and CDR2 YYNGEE.